The TCR beta chain under discussion was sequenced for a study of human T cells and chemical hapten exposure. Time point: patch test 2, 6 weeks after DPC sensitization. This sample's treatment: therapeutic diphenylcyclopropenone sensitization with weekly scalp DPC. The CDR3 loop spans 17 amino acids. Trimming at V came to 4 bases and at J to 13 bases, leaving 18 bases not matched to a gene. Germline-derived CDR1 and CDR2 are DFQATT and SNEGSKA (reference sequence). One entry per CDR3 protein, called by TCRdb with MiXCR from the RACE reads. The sample holds around 99,000 distinct CDR3 sequences, about 10% seen once. This clonotype came up a few times.

The sample consisted of whole blood, taken in connection with sensitization to the hapten diphenylcyclopropenone (DPC). The clonotype originates from a man in his forties or fifties with alopecia areata. Some clones in this sample may be carry-over from other donors' samples. The chain couples TRBV20-1 to TRBJ2-1; 14 bases align to TRBD2. CDR3 nucleotide sequence: TGCAGTGCTACAACACCGATAGGACTAGCGGGAGGCGAAGGTCAGTTCTTC. Translating gives CSATTPIGLAGGEGQFF.